These 21 T cell receptor beta chains were sequenced from one sample in a study of follicular helper T cells after annual influenza vaccination. As to time point: 2013-2014 season, 7 days after vaccination. Measured with immunoSEQ multiplex PCR; TCRdb has only the in-frame clones, and not every one. The sample holds roughly 9,600 clones; more than 65% are singletons and the top ten take around 0.57%. Sequenced here: CXCR5- memory CD4+ T cells sorted from blood, sampled 7 days after influenza vaccination. All receptors derive from an adult who received the influenza vaccine.

This rearrangement joins TRBV2 to TRBJ2-1, with 13 bases identical to TRBD2. Germline CDR1 reads SNHLY; CDR2 reads FYNNEI. Trimming took 4 bases from V and 10 from J; bases not matched to a gene: 7. CDR3 length: 15 residues. The CDR3 DNA reads as TGTGCCAGCAGTGGCCGGACTAGCGGGAGCCTGGAGCAGTTCTTC. Encoded protein: CASSGRTSGSLEQFF.

This chain connects TRBV19 to TRBJ1-1, with TRBD1 matching over 9 bases. This CDR3 contains 16 residues. Germline-derived CDR1 and CDR2 are LNHDA and SQIVND (reference sequence). Losses at the gene ends were 6 bases for V and 4 bases for J; bases not matched to a gene: 12. The CDR3: CASRQPGQGLGTEAFF. The CDR3 DNA is TGTGCCAGTAGGCAACCGGGACAGGGTTTAGGCACTGAAGCTTTCTTT.

This chain joins TRBV7-9 and TRBJ2-7; D may be TRBD1 or TRBD2 (6 bases each). Between the trimmed V and J ends, which lost 3 bases and 0 bases, there was a span of 12 bases. Germline CDR1 reads SEHNR; CDR2 reads FQNEAQ (reference sequence). This CDR3 comprises 15 residues. Here the CDR3 reads CASSFGGSISYEQYF. CDR3 bases: TGTGCCAGCAGCTTCGGGGGCTCCATCTCCTACGAGCAGTACTTC. The full variable domain, in which reference TRBV7-9 and TRBJ2-7 provide the parts outside the CDR3, is DTGVSQNPRHKITKRGQNVTFRCDPISEHNRLYWYRQTLGQGPEFLTYFQNEAQLEKSRLLSDRFSAERPKGSFSTLEIQRTEQGDSAMYLCASSFGGSISYEQYFGPGTRLTVT.

This clone was seen only a few times. The rearrangement joins TRBV2 to TRBJ2-7; D not certain. In germline, CDR1 is SNHLY, CDR2 FYNNEI. With 6 bases removed from V and 4 bases from J, the gap between germline ends came to 16 bases. This CDR3 spans 14 amino acids. In nucleotides, the CDR3 is TGTGCCAGCAGCGATTCTGGGGTCAGGTACGAGCAGTACTTC. The encoded protein is CASSDSGVRYEQYF.

The chain uses TRBV25-1 and TRBJ1-2; 7 bases fit TRBD1. From germline, CDR1 is MGHDK and CDR2 SYGVNS. V was clipped by 6 bases and J by 0 bases; unmatched bases: 4. This CDR3 has 14 amino acids. This chain's CDR3 is CASRGTAANYGYTF. CDR3 nucleotide sequence: TGTGCCAGCAGGGGGACAGCAGCTAACTATGGCTACACCTTC.

V gene TRBV6-6 combines with J gene TRBJ1-5, with a weak D call TRBD1 (5 bases). Germline lookup yields CDR1 MNHNY and CDR2 SVGAGI (reference sequence). The germline V and J ends were trimmed by 1 base and 5 bases, with 9 bases remaining between them. CDR3 length: 14 amino acids. CDR3 sequence: CASSYWPRDQPQHF. The DNA for the CDR3 is TGTGCCAGCAGTTACTGGCCCAGGGATCAGCCCCAGCATTTT.

This clone showed up just a few times. The gene calls are TRBV28 and TRBJ1-5; D gene unclear. Trimming cost V 8 bases and J 2 bases, with 7 bases left between them. CDR3 size: 12 residues. In germline, CDR1 is MDHEN, CDR2 SYDVKM. DNA for the CDR3: TGTGCCAGCCGATCGGGCAATCAGCCCCAGCATTTT. As protein: CASRSGNQPQHF.

The chain combines TRBV18 with TRBJ1-3, with a weak D call TRBD1 (5 bases). Trimming left V 2 bases short and J 3 bases short, with 17 bases between. The CDR3 contains 17 residues. CDR1 and CDR2 from the germline V gene are KGHSH and LQKENI. CDR3 sequence reads: CASSPFDRQFNGNTIYF. CDR3 bases: TGTGCCAGCTCACCATTCGACCGACAGTTTAATGGAAACACCATATATTTT.

The J gene is TRBJ2-1, the V gene TRBV27; 7 positions agree with TRBD2. Germline CDR1 is MNHEY and CDR2 is SMNVEV (reference sequence). V lost 3 bases to trimming and J lost 6 bases; unmatched junction nucleotides: 8. CDR3 length: 15 amino acids. The CDR3 here is CASSFRGPSGNEQFF. The CDR3 DNA reads as TGTGCCAGCAGTTTTCGGGGTCCTAGCGGCAATGAGCAGTTCTTC.

The CDR3 DNA sequence: TGTGCCAGCAGAGAGTGGGCCCCGAACACCGGGGAGCTGTTTTTT. Its protein is CASREWAPNTGELFF. The chain has TRBV6-5 and TRBJ2-2; D is unresolved. Germline V lookup: CDR1 MNHEY, CDR2 SVGAGI. CDR3 size: 15 residues. Between the trimmed V and J ends, which lost 6 bases and 0 bases, there was a span of 11 bases.

The V gene is TRBV6-1, the J gene TRBJ1-5; 10 bases agree with TRBD1. CDR3 length equals 15 residues. Losses at the gene ends were 6 bases for V and 3 bases for J; bases not matched to a gene: 5. The germline V gene encodes CDR1 MNHNS and CDR2 SASEGT. The CDR3 loop reads CASRGDRGDNQPQHF. The CDR3, as DNA: TGTGCCAGCAGAGGGGACAGGGGTGACAATCAGCCCCAGCATTTT.

The genes are TRBV9 and TRBJ2-7; TRBD1 or TRBD2 may be the D gene (6 bases each). Germline lookup yields CDR1 SGDLS and CDR2 YYNGEE. CDR3 length: 14 amino acids. V was clipped by 4 bases and J by 0 bases, with 11 bases between them. CDR3 protein: CASSLGGSSYEQYF. The CDR3 DNA reads as TGTGCCAGCAGCCTAGGGGGGTCCTCCTACGAGCAGTACTTC. Variable domain in full (rest from reference TRBV9 and TRBJ2-7): DSGVTQTPKHLITATGQRVTLRCSPRSGDLSVYWYQQSLDQGLQFLIQYYNGEERAKGNILERFSAQQFPDLHSELNLSSLELGDSALYFCASSLGGSSYEQYFGPGTRLTVT.

The chain has TRBV19 and TRBJ2-6, with TRBD1 matching over 7 bases. Trimming at V came to 4 bases and at J to 1 base, leaving 4 bases not matched to a gene. The germline gives CDR1 LNHDA, CDR2 SQIVND (reference sequence). The length of the CDR3 is 16 residues. As DNA, the CDR3 is TGTGCCAGTAGTACTTCGACAGGGTCTGGGGCCAACGTCCTGACTTTC. Protein sequence: CASSTSTGSGANVLTF.

The table lists this clone with a few counts. The chain uses TRBV19 and TRBJ2-7; no clear D. The CDR3 extends over 15 amino acids. Germline V gene data show CDR1 as LNHDA and CDR2 as SQIVND (reference sequence). The V and J ends lost 5 bases and 2 bases respectively, with 16 bases between them. This CDR3 reads CASSVDIARPYEQYF. CDR3 nucleotide sequence: TGTGCCAGTAGTGTTGACATCGCTCGTCCCTACGAGCAGTACTTC. Full variable domain (outside the CDR3, taken from reference TRBV19 and TRBJ2-7): DGGITQSPKYLFRKEGQNVTLSCEQNLNHDAMYWYRQDPGQGLRLIYYSQIVNDFQKGDIAEGYSVSREKKESFPLTVTSAQKNPTAFYLCASSVDIARPYEQYFGPGTRLTVT.

The chain couples TRBV28 to TRBJ2-6; D not resolved. V lost 5 bases to trimming and J lost 5 bases, with 25 bases between them. Germline V CDR1 and CDR2: MDHEN, SYDVKM. This CDR3 has 19 residues. Written as DNA, the CDR3 is TGTGCCAGCAGTAAAGAACTTCCTTTGACACAAAGTCGGGCCAACGTCCTGACTTTC. Translated, it gives CASSKELPLTQSRANVLTF.

The rearrangement uses TRBV5-6 and TRBJ1-1, with 7 bases identical to TRBD1. V was clipped by 4 bases and J by 4 bases; unmatched bases: 7. CDR3 length: 14 amino acids. Germline CDR1 and CDR2: SGHDT and YYEEEE. The CDR3 sequence: CASSVRGFGTEAFF. CDR3 DNA: TGTGCCAGCAGCGTCAGGGGGTTTGGCACTGAAGCTTTCTTT.

The CDR3 region is CASSDRGLAGAGELFF. In DNA form, the CDR3 reads TGCGCCAGCAGTGACCGGGGACTAGCGGGAGCCGGGGAGCTGTTTTTT. The gene calls are TRBV10-2 and TRBJ2-2, with TRBD2 matching 14 bases. Per germline, CDR1 WSHSY and CDR2 SAAADI. The CDR3 extends over 16 amino acids. V lost 3 bases and J lost 6; bases outside the gene matches: 3.

The V gene is TRBV5-1, the J gene TRBJ2-1, with 9 positions matching TRBD2. Germline values: CDR1 SGHRS, CDR2 YFSETQ. CDR3 length: 15 amino acids. V lost 7 bases and J lost 6; bases outside the gene matches: 11. Here the CDR3 DNA reads TGCGCCAGCCACCGCTCGGCGGGGGGGCCCAATGAGCAGTTCTTC. It codes for CASHRSAGGPNEQFF.

This chain joins TRBV7-3 and TRBJ2-3; D may correspond to TRBD1 or TRBD2 (7 bases each). The germline V gene encodes CDR1 SGHTA and CDR2 FQGTGA. Trimming cost V 5 bases and J 3 bases, with 15 bases left between them. CDR3 length: 15 amino acids. The CDR3 DNA is TGTGCCAGCAGCCGCCGGGGGGACAGAACAGATACGCAGTATTTT. Residues: CASSRRGDRTDTQYF.

The chain carries TRBV30 and TRBJ1-1; perhaps TRBD1 as D (6 bases). CDR1 and CDR2 (germline): GTSNPN, SVGIG (reference sequence). V was cut by 3 bases and J by 8 bases, with 10 bases left in between. The CDR3 extends over 11 amino acids. This chain's CDR3 is CAWRSGAEAFF. The CDR3 DNA is TGTGCCTGGAGGTCGGGGGCAGAAGCTTTCTTT.

This clone was counted once. The chain employs TRBV2 and TRBJ2-3, with 7 bases fitting TRBD1. The CDR3 spans 16 residues. With V trimmed by 6 bases and J by 6 bases, 15 bases remained unmatched. From germline, CDR1 is SNHLY and CDR2 FYNNEI. CDR3 nucleotides: TGTGCCAGCAGGACCCCACAGGGGTATATCCCCGATACGCAGTATTTT. This gives the protein CASRTPQGYIPDTQYF.